The source of this T cell receptor beta chain is a study of shared clonotypes between healthy human individuals. Study as a whole: Per-donor plates numbered three CD4 naive, three CD4 memory, two CD8 naive and one CD8 memory.

Study conclusions and caveats: What limited the represented genetic and exposure-history diversity was the small number of donors. How much donors shared clonotypes was expected to be affected by sequencing depth.

The repertoire was sequenced with immunoSEQ multiplex PCR; TCRdb's copy has only in-frame clones and lacks some. The data show fewer than 130,000 clones, about 70% seen once. Worth noting for this clone: The antigen is unknown.

CDR3 length: 18 residues. V lost 4 bases and J lost 1, with 20 bases in between. CDR1 is LNHDA, CDR2 SQIVND, per germline (reference sequence). The chain couples TRBV19 to TRBJ1-5; D may be TRBD1 (6 bases). The source material was memory CD8+ T cells sorted from blood. Documented subset: CD45RO+ cells pooled with CCR7-negative TemRA cells. The receptor's source is a woman in her twenties or thirties in good health. The CDR3 nucleotides are TGTGCCAGTAGTACCAGACCAACATGGGGGGCCAGCAATCAGCCCCAGCATTTT. Translated, it gives CASSTRPTWGASNQPQHF.